This T cell receptor (beta chain) emerged from a study of T cell changes during pregnancy in multiple sclerosis. After removal of 5 bases from V and 5 bases from J, the junction contained 8 bases not matched to a gene. Germline loops: CDR1 SGHVS, CDR2 FQNEAQ. This CDR3 has 16 residues. Using immunoSEQ multiplex PCR, the repertoire was profiled, and TCRdb retains in-frame clones only, with some absent. The data show fewer than 20,000 clones, 88% seen once. The chain has TRBV7-8 and TRBJ2-1, with 11 positions matching TRBD2. This specimen was CD8+ T cells from peripheral blood mononuclear cells, taken after pregnancy. The receptor comes from a female donor in good health, enrolled as a control in a pregnancy study. In nucleotides, the CDR3 is TGTGCCAGCAGCCAAAAGCCGGGACTAGCGGACAATGAGCAGTTCTTC. Its protein product is CASSQKPGLADNEQFF.